The rows below give T cell receptor beta chains drawn from one sample of a study of blood T cell repertoires in COVID-19. Repertoires were generated with immunoSEQ multiplex PCR, while TCRdb's copy carries only in-frame clones and drops some. The sample consists of approximately 94,000 clones, around 85% of them appearing once. Sample: peripheral blood. These receptors originate from a human donor in a cohort sampled during active COVID-19. The CDR3 runs from the conserved cysteine through the conserved F or W. The D gene is left open where the match is weak. Some rows have no size entry. The others give once, few or many, or a class for an expanded clone.

DNA: TGTGCCAGCAGTTTCCTACTCCAAGAGACCCAGTACTTC
CDR3: CASSFLLQETQYF
size: .
D: .
J: TRBJ2-5
V: TRBV12-3/TRBV12-4

DNA: TGCGCCAGCAGCGAGGGACTAGCGGTGTACGAGCAGTACTTC
CDR3: CASSEGLAVYEQYF
size: once
D: TRBD2
J: TRBJ2-7
V: TRBV5-1

DNA: TGTGCCAGCAGTTTATTTTTTGGGGGGCGGGGGAATGGCTACACCTTC
CDR3: CASSLFFGGRGNGYTF
size: .
D: .
J: TRBJ1-2
V: TRBV27

DNA: TGTGCCAGCAGCGCGTCTATTGTCGGTGGGCAGGGTAGGCTGTTTTTT
CDR3: CASSASIVGGQGRLFF
size: .
D: .
J: TRBJ2-2
V: TRBV9

DNA: TGTGCCAGCGGGGCGTACCAAGAGACCCAGTACTTC
CDR3: CASGAYQETQYF
size: .
D: .
J: TRBJ2-5
V: TRBV7-2

DNA: TGTGCCAGCAGCCCCCGGGTAGCGGGGGGGGTGGAGACCCAGTACTTC
CDR3: CASSPRVAGGVETQYF
size: .
D: TRBD2
J: TRBJ2-5
V: TRBV7-2

DNA: TGTGCCAGCAGCGTAGAACAGGGAAATTCACCCCTCCACTTT
CDR3: CASSVEQGNSPLHF
size: .
D: .
J: TRBJ1-6
V: TRBV9

DNA: TGTGCCAGCAGTTTTCCCGGCTACAATGAGCAGTTCTTC
CDR3: CASSFPGYNEQFF
size: .
D: .
J: TRBJ2-1
V: TRBV12-3/TRBV12-4

DNA: TGCGCCAGCAGCTCCCTCGCTAGCGGGAGCTCCTACAATGAGCAGTTCTTC
CDR3: CASSSLASGSSYNEQFF
size: .
D: TRBD2
J: TRBJ2-1
V: TRBV5-1

DNA: TGCAGTGCTAGAGCTAGCGGGAGGGAGTACTTC
CDR3: CSARASGREYF
size: .
D: TRBD2
J: TRBJ2-7
V: TRBV20-1

DNA: TGTGCCAGCAGTTACTCGTTGACAGGGGGCATGTCACCCCTCCACTTT
CDR3: CASSYSLTGGMSPLHF
size: .
D: TRBD1
J: TRBJ1-6
V: TRBV6-2/TRBV6-3

DNA: TGTGCCAGCAGCAACAGGGGGCACTATGGCTACACCTTC
CDR3: CASSNRGHYGYTF
size: .
D: TRBD1
J: TRBJ1-2
V: TRBV11-2

DNA: TGCGCCAGCAGCTCCCCGCTTGGGACAGACACCTACGAGCAGTACTTC
CDR3: CASSSPLGTDTYEQYF
size: .
D: TRBD1
J: TRBJ2-7
V: TRBV5-1

DNA: TGTGCCAGCAGCTTTTACAGGGGGCAGTTCTACAATGAGCAGTTCTTC
CDR3: CASSFYRGQFYNEQFF
size: .
D: TRBD1
J: TRBJ2-1
V: TRBV5-6

DNA: TGTGCCAGCAGCAAGGACAGGGGCAATGAGCAGTTCTTC
CDR3: CASSKDRGNEQFF
size: once
D: TRBD1
J: TRBJ2-1
V: TRBV6-2/TRBV6-3

DNA: TGCGCCAGCAGGCCAGGGACAGGGAACACTGAAGCTTTCTTT
CDR3: CASRPGTGNTEAFF
size: few
D: TRBD1
J: TRBJ1-1
V: TRBV10-1

DNA: TGTGCCATCAGTGAGCCTATAGCGGGCCCGCCCTACGAGCAGTACTTC
CDR3: CAISEPIAGPPYEQYF
size: .
D: TRBD2
J: TRBJ2-7
V: TRBV10-3

DNA: TGTGCCAGCTCACCGGGGACACCCATTGCGGGCTATGGCTACACCTTC
CDR3: CASSPGTPIAGYGYTF
size: once
D: .
J: TRBJ1-2
V: TRBV18

DNA: TGTGCCAGCAGCTTGGGGGTTCAGGGCGGTTCTGGAAACACCATATATTTT
CDR3: CASSLGVQGGSGNTIYF
size: .
D: .
J: TRBJ1-3
V: TRBV5-5

DNA: TGTGCCAGCAGCTTAGCGGCTAGCGGGGTAAAAGAGACCCAGTACTTC
CDR3: CASSLAASGVKETQYF
size: .
D: TRBD2
J: TRBJ2-5
V: TRBV7-2

DNA: TGTGCCAGCAGCTCACCACCGGGCGCCGGGACAGGAACCAACTATGGCTACACCTTC
CDR3: CASSSPPGAGTGTNYGYTF
size: .
D: TRBD1
J: TRBJ1-2
V: TRBV7-2

DNA: TGCGCCAGCAGCTTGGTCAGGGGGTCTGATATAGAGACCCAGTACTTC
CDR3: CASSLVRGSDIETQYF
size: .
D: TRBD1
J: TRBJ2-5
V: TRBV5-1

DNA: TGCGCCAGCAGCTTATTTACAGGGATAGATGCCGGGGAGCTGTTTTTT
CDR3: CASSLFTGIDAGELFF
size: .
D: .
J: TRBJ2-2
V: TRBV5-1

DNA: TGTGCCAGCAGCTTAGCTACAGGGGTTGGGAATGAGCAGTTCTTC
CDR3: CASSLATGVGNEQFF
size: few
D: TRBD1
J: TRBJ2-1
V: TRBV7-6

DNA: TGTGCCAGCAGACAAACAGGAATTGGTTATAGCAATCAGCCCCAGCATTTT
CDR3: CASRQTGIGYSNQPQHF
size: .
D: .
J: TRBJ1-5
V: TRBV5-6

DNA: TGTGCCAGCAGCCTATCAGAGACCCAGTACTTC
CDR3: CASSLSETQYF
size: .
D: .
J: TRBJ2-5
V: TRBV7-9

DNA: TGCAGCGTCTTACAGGACTATGGCTACACCTTC
CDR3: CSVLQDYGYTF
size: .
D: .
J: TRBJ1-2
V: TRBV29-1

DNA: TGTGCCAGCACCCCGCAGCGGGGGACTCTACCTAACTCCTACAATGAGCAGTTCTTC
CDR3: CASTPQRGTLPNSYNEQFF
size: .
D: TRBD2
J: TRBJ2-1
V: TRBV6-2/TRBV6-3

DNA: TGTGCCAGCAGTTCCGGGACAAGACATGGCTACACCTTC
CDR3: CASSSGTRHGYTF
size: .
D: .
J: TRBJ1-2
V: TRBV28

DNA: TGTGCCAGCAGCCGGGGGGGCCAGTACGAGCAGTACTTC
CDR3: CASSRGGQYEQYF
size: .
D: TRBD2
J: TRBJ2-7
V: TRBV12-3/TRBV12-4

DNA: TGCGCCAGCAACTTGGGCGGGACGAAGAACACTGAAGCTTTCTTT
CDR3: CASNLGGTKNTEAFF
size: .
D: .
J: TRBJ1-1
V: TRBV5-1

DNA: TGCGCCAGCAGTGATGGGACACCTACGGACGAGCAGTACTTC
CDR3: CASSDGTPTDEQYF
size: .
D: .
J: TRBJ2-7
V: TRBV10-1

DNA: TGTGCCAGCAGCCCGACAGGGAAGGGTTATGGCTACACCTTC
CDR3: CASSPTGKGYGYTF
size: .
D: TRBD1
J: TRBJ1-2
V: TRBV7-9

DNA: TGTGCCAGTAGTATTGGACACCGAAGCTCCTACGAGCAGTACTTC
CDR3: CASSIGHRSSYEQYF
size: .
D: .
J: TRBJ2-7
V: TRBV19

DNA: TGTGCCAGCAGCCAATCTTCACTTCGGGGACCTCAAAGGGGGGAGACCCAGTACTTC
CDR3: CASSQSSLRGPQRGETQYF
size: .
D: .
J: TRBJ2-5
V: TRBV3-1/TRBV3-2

DNA: TGTGCCAGTACCCCGGGTTGGGTTAGCGGGAGCTGGGGCACAGATACGCAGTATTTT
CDR3: CASTPGWVSGSWGTDTQYF
size: .
D: TRBD2
J: TRBJ2-3
V: TRBV19

DNA: TGTGCCAGCAGCTCCGGGGGGCGGAGGGAAAAACTGTTTTTT
CDR3: CASSSGGRREKLFF
size: .
D: .
J: TRBJ1-4
V: TRBV7-2

DNA: TGTGCCAGCAGTGGGCAGCAGAATCAGCCCCAGCATTTT
CDR3: CASSGQQNQPQHF
size: .
D: .
J: TRBJ1-5
V: TRBV18

DNA: TGCAGTGCTAGTCGGCGGGGGGAACCCACAGATACGCAGTATTTT
CDR3: CSASRRGEPTDTQYF
size: .
D: TRBD2
J: TRBJ2-3
V: TRBV20-1

DNA: TGTGCCAGTAGTATAGCAACGGGGGGAGCCTATAATTCACCCCTCCACTTT
CDR3: CASSIATGGAYNSPLHF
size: .
D: .
J: TRBJ1-6
V: TRBV19